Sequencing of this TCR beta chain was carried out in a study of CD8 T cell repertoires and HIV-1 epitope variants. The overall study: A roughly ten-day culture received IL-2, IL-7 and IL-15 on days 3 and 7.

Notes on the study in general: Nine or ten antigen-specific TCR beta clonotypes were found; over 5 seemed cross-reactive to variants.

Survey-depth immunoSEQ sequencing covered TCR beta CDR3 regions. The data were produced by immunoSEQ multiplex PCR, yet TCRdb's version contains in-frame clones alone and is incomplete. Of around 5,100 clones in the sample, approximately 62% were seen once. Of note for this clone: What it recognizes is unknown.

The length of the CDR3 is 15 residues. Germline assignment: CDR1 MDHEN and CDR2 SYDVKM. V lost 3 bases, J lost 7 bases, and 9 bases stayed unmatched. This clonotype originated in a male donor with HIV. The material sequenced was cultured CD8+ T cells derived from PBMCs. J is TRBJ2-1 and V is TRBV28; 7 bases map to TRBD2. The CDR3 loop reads CASSLGGSFLNEQFF. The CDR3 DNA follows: TGTGCCAGCAGTTTGGGCGGGAGCTTCCTTAATGAGCAGTTCTTC.